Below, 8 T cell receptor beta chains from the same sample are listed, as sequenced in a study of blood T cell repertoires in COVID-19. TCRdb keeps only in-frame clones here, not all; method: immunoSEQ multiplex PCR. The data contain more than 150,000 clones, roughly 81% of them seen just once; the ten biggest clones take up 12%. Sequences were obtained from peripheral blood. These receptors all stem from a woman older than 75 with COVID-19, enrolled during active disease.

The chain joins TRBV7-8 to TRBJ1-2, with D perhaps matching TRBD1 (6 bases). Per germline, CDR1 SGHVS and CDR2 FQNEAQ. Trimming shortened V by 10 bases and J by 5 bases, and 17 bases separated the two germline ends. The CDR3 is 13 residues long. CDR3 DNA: TGTGCCACCCAACGGACAGCTTCTTATGGCTACACCTTC. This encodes CATQRTASYGYTF. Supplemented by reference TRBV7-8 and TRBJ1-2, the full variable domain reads GAGVSQSPRYKVAKRGQDVALRCDPISGHVSLFWYQQALGQGPEFLTYFQNEAQLDKSGLPSDRFFAERPEGSVSTLKIQRTQQEDSAVYLCATQRTASYGYTFGSGTRLTVV.

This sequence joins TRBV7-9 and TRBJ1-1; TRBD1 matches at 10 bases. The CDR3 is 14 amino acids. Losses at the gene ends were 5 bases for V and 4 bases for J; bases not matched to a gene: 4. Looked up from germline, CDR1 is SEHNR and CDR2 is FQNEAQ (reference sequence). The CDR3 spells CASSPRTGGTEAFF. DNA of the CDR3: TGTGCCAGCAGCCCCCGGACAGGGGGCACTGAAGCTTTCTTT. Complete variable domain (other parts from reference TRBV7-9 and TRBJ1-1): DTGVSQNPRHKITKRGQNVTFRCDPISEHNRLYWYRQTLGQGPEFLTYFQNEAQLEKSRLLSDRFSAERPKGSFSTLEIQRTEQGDSAMYLCASSPRTGGTEAFFGQGTRLTVV.

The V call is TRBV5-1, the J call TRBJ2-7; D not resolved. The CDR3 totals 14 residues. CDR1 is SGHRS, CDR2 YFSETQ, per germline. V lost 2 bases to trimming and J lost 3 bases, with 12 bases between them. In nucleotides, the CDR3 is TGCGCCAGCAGCTTACAGACGGCGAGCTACGAGCAGTACTTC. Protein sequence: CASSLQTASYEQYF.

The CDR3 reads CASSPGTGPVGNTIYF. Written as DNA, the CDR3 is TGTGCCAGTAGTCCCGGGACAGGTCCGGTGGGAAACACCATATATTTT. The chain joins TRBV19 to TRBJ1-3; 8 bases line up with TRBD1. The CDR3 spans 16 residues. V shed 5 bases and J 4 bases; nucleotides not matched to a gene: 10. Germline-derived CDR1 and CDR2 are LNHDA and SQIVND (reference sequence).

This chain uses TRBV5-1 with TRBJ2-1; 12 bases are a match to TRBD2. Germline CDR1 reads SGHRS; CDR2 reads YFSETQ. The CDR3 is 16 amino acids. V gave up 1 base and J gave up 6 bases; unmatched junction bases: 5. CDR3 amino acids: CASSLTLAGGPNEQFF. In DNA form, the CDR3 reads TGCGCCAGCAGCTTGACCCTAGCGGGAGGGCCCAATGAGCAGTTCTTC.

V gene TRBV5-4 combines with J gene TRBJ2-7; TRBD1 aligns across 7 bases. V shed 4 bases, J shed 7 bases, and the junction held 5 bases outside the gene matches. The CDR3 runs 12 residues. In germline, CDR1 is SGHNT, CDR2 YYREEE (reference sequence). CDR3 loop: CASSRQGYEQYF. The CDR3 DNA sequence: TGTGCCAGCAGCCGACAGGGATATGAGCAGTACTTC.

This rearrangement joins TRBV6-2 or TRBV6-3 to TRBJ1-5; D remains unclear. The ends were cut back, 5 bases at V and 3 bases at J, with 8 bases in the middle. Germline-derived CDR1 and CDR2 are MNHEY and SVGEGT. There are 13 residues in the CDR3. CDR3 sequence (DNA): TGTGCCAGCAGTACCTGGGCCAATCAGCCCCAGCATTTT. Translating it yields CASSTWANQPQHF.

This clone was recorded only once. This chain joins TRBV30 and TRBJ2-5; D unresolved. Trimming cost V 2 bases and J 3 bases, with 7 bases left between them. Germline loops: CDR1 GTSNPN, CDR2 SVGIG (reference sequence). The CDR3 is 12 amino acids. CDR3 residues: CAWSHLKETQYF. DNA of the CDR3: TGTGCCTGGAGTCACCTAAAAGAGACCCAGTACTTC.